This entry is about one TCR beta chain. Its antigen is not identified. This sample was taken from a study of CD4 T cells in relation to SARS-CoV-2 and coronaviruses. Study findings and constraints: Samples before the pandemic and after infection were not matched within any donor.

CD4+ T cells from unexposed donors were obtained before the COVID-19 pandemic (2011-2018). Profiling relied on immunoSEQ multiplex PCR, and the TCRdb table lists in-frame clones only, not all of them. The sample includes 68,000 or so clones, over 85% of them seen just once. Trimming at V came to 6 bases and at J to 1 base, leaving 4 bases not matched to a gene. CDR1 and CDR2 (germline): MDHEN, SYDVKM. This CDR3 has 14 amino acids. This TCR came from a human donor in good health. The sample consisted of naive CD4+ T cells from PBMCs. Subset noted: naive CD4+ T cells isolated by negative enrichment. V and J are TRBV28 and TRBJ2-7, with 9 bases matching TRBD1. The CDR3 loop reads CASRGQGQSYEQYF. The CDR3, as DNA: TGTGCCAGCAGGGGACAGGGCCAATCCTACGAGCAGTACTTC. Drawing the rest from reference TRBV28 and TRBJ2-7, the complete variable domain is DVKVTQSSRYLVKRTGEKVFLECVQDMDHENMFWYRQDPGLGLRLIYFSYDVKMKEKGDIPEGYSVSREKKERFSLILESASTNQTSMYLCASRGQGQSYEQYFGPGTRLTVT.